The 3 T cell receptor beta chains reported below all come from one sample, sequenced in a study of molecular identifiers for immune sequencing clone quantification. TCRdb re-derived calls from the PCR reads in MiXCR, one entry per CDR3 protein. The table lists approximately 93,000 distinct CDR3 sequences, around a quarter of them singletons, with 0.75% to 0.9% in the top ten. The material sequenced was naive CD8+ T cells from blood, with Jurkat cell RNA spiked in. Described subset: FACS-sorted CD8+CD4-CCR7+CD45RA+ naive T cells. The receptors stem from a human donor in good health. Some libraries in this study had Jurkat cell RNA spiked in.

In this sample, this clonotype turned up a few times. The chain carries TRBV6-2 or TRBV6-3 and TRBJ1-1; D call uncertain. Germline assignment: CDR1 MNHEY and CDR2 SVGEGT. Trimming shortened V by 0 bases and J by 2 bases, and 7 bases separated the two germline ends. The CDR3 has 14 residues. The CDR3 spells CASSYSWGNTEAFF. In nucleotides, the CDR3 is TGTGCCAGCAGTTACTCCTGGGGTAACACTGAAGCTTTCTTT.

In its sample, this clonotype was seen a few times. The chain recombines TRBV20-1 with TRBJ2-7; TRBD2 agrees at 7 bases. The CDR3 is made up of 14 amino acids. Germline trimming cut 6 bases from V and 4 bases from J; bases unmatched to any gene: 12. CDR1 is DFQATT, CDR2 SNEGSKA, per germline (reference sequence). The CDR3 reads CSAVPRLAPYEQYF. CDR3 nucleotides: TGCAGTGCCGTCCCAAGACTAGCCCCTTACGAGCAGTACTTC.

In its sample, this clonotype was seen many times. CDR3 in DNA: TGTGCCAGCAGGGACCCGTACACAGATACGCAGTATTTT. Residues: CASRDPYTDTQYF. This chain uses TRBV28 with TRBJ2-3, with unresolved D. Looked up from germline, CDR1 is MDHEN and CDR2 is SYDVKM. Trimming left V 6 bases short and J 2 bases short, with 9 bases between. There are 13 residues in the CDR3.